This TCR beta chain was documented in a study of Ad26.COV2.S vaccination and SARS-CoV-2 variants. Trimming took off 1 base at V and 4 bases at J, with 11 bases between the two ends. CDR3 length equals 14 residues. CDR1 is SEHNR and CDR2 is FQNEAQ in the germline V gene (reference sequence). Treatment: some 20 received Ad26.COV2.S at low or high dose, single or two shots; roughly 5 received placebo; per-sample allocation not given. At day 63 after the first vaccine or placebo injection, samples were drawn. Here immunoSEQ multiplex PCR was the method, and the copy in TCRdb shows in-frame clones only, minus some. The data contain approximately 400,000 clones, about 80% of them singletons.

This TCR was recovered from a person between 18 and 65 years old who received the Ad26.COV2.S COVID-19 vaccine or a placebo. The rearrangement uses TRBV7-9 and TRBJ2-7, with D possibly matching TRBD2 (6 bases). The material sequenced was peripheral blood, taken in a trial of Ad26.COV2.S vaccine versus placebo. The CDR3 nucleotides read TGTGCCAGCAGCTTAGGGGCAGGGAGGTACGAGCAGTACTTC. Its translation: CASSLGAGRYEQYF. Looking up the rest from reference TRBV7-9 and TRBJ2-7 gives the full variable domain: DTGVSQNPRHKITKRGQNVTFRCDPISEHNRLYWYRQTLGQGPEFLTYFQNEAQLEKSRLLSDRFSAERPKGSFSTLEIQRTEQGDSAMYLCASSLGAGRYEQYFGPGTRLTVT.